Sequencing of this T cell receptor (beta chain) was carried out in a study of blood T cell repertoires in COVID-19. Study-wide context: The United States, Italy and Spain supplied acute and convalescent COVID-19 samples. The analysed material was cDNA or gDNA that came from T cells, B-cell-depleted T cells, or PBMCs.

This clone was observed at least ten times. Authors' processing steps: Nucleated cell number was recorded as an estimate derived from reference gene primer amplification. Measured with immunoSEQ multiplex PCR; TCRdb has only the in-frame clones, and not every one. V and J calls and clone size are copied from that table; D and trimming were computed from the DNA. Altogether about 150,000 clones are present, 76% being singletons, with the ten largest covering 4.2%. The CDR3 covers 13 residues. This receptor was identified in a man in his 60s with acute or convalescent COVID-19. The specimen sequenced was peripheral blood. The rearrangement links TRBV21-1 to TRBJ2-7; the table calls TRBD2, which could not be checked here. TRBV21-1 is a pseudogene segment. The CDR3 DNA reads as TGTGCCAGAGACGCGGGAGCTCCCTACGAGCAGTACTTC. Amino acid sequence: CARDAGAPYEQYF.